This TCR beta chain was observed in a study of OX40 agonist ivuxolimab in advanced cancers. Study context: The dose of intravenous ivuxolimab that patients received every 2 weeks ranged from 0.01 to 10 mg/kg.

With 6 bases removed from V and 2 bases from J, the gap between germline ends came to 16 bases. The CDR3 extends over 15 amino acids. Germline V gene sequence: CDR1 SGHAT, CDR2 FQNNGV. The repertoire was sequenced with immunoSEQ multiplex PCR; TCRdb's copy has only in-frame clones and lacks some. The sample contains under 100,000 clones, over 75% of which appear only once. This specimen consisted of CD4+ or CD8+ T cells sorted from blood, obtained in a trial of the OX40 agonist ivuxolimab. This TCR derives from an adult with an advanced solid tumor such as melanoma, head and neck, liver or kidney cancer. V gene TRBV11-2 combines with J gene TRBJ1-2; a possible D gene is TRBD1 (6 bases). This CDR3 reads CASRQIAGQNYGYTF. DNA of the CDR3: TGTGCCAGCAGACAAATCGCTGGACAGAACTATGGCTACACCTTC.